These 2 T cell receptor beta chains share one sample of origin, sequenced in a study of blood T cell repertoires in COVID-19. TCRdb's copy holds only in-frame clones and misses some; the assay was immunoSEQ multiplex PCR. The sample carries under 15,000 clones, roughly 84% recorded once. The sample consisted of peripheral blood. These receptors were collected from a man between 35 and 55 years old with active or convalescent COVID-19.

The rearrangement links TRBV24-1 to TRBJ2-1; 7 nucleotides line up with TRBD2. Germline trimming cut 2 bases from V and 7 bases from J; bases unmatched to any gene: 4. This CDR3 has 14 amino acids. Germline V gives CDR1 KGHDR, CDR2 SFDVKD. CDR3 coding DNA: TGTGCCACCAGTGATTCAGCGGGGTTGAATGAGCAGTTCTTC. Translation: CATSDSAGLNEQFF.

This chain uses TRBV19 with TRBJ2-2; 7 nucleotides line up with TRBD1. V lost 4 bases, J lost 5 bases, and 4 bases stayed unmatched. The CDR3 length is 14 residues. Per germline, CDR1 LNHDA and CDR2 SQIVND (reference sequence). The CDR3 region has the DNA TGTGCCAGTAGTAGAGGGGGCGAGACCGGGGAGCTGTTTTTT. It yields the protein CASSRGGETGELFF. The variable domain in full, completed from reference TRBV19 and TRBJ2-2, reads DGGITQSPKYLFRKEGQNVTLSCEQNLNHDAMYWYRQDPGQGLRLIYYSQIVNDFQKGDIAEGYSVSREKKESFPLTVTSAQKNPTAFYLCASSRGGETGELFFGEGSRLTVL.